This TCR beta chain was captured in a study of blood T cell repertoires in COVID-19. Study summary: Recovery among Cohort 3 donors was established by two negative PCRs, clearance, or symptom resolution. Sample material is recorded as cDNA or gDNA derived from T cells, B-cell-depleted T cells, or PBMCs.

The germline V gene has CDR1 MNHEY and CDR2 SVGAGI. This CDR3 is 13 amino acids long. The V and J ends lost 11 bases and 4 bases respectively, with 17 bases between them. As handled by the study authors: By means of reference gene primer amplification, nucleated cell counts were estimated. Only in-frame clones appear in the TCRdb table, and some are missing; sequencing was by immunoSEQ multiplex PCR. For V, J and clone size, that table is used; D and trimming come from the DNA. The data hold 400,000 or so clones, with around 87% observed a single time. Sequenced input: PBMCs or T cells enriched from blood (not recorded which). The chain employs TRBV6-5 and TRBJ1-2, with D perhaps TRBD1 (6 bases). This clonotype was sampled from a middle-aged man in a cohort exposed to, infected with or recovered from COVID-19 (not recorded which). This CDR3 reads CACREGGTYGYTF. The CDR3, as DNA: TGTGCCTGCCGGGAGGGGGGAACCTATGGCTACACCTTC.